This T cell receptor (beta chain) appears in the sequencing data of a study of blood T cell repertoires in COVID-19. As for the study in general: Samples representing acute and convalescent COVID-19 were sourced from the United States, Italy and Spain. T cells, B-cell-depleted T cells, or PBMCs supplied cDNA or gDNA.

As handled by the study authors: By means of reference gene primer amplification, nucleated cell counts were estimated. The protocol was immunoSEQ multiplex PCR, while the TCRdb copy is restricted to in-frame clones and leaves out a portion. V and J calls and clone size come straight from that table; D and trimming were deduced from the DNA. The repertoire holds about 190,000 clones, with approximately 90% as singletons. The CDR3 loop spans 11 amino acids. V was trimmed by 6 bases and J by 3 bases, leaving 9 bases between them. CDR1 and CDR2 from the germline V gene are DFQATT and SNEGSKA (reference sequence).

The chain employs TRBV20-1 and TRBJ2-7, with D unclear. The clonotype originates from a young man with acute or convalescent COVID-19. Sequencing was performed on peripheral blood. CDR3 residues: CSATAIYEQYF. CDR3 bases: TGCAGTGCCACTGCTATCTACGAGCAGTACTTC.